This T cell receptor beta chain emerged from a study of blood T cell repertoires in COVID-19. Sequencing was performed with immunoSEQ multiplex PCR; in TCRdb, only in-frame clones are kept and a portion is missing. The sample lists over 250,000 clones, around 87% occurring once. Between the trimmed V and J ends, which lost 7 bases and 0 bases, there was a span of 11 bases. CDR1 is SGDLS and CDR2 is YYNGEE in the germline V gene. The CDR3 length is 14 residues. The receptor's source is a woman aged 25-40 years who had recovered from COVID-19. Sample: PBMCs or T cells enriched from blood (not recorded which). The J gene is TRBJ2-1, the V gene TRBV9; tentative D call: TRBD1 (6 bases). CDR3 bases: TGTGCCAGCGAACAGGGCAACTCCTACAATGAGCAGTTCTTC. Encoded protein: CASEQGNSYNEQFF.